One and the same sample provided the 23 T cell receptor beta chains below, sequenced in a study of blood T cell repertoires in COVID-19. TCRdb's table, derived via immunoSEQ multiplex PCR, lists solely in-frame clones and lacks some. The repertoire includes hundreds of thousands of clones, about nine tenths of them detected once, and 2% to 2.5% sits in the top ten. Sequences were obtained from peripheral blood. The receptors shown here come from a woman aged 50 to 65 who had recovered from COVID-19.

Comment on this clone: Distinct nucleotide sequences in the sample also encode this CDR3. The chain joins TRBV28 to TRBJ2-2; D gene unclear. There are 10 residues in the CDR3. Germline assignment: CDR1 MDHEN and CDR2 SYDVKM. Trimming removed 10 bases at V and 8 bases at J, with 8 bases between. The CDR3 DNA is TGTGCCACTTCGACAGGGGAGCTGTTTTTT. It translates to CATSTGELFF.

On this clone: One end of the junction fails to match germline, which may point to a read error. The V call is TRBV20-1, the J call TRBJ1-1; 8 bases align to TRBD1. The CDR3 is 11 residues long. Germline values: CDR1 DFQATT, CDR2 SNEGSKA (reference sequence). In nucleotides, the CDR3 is TGCAGTGCTACCCGGGACAGGCCTGCTTTTTTT. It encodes CSATRDRPAFF.

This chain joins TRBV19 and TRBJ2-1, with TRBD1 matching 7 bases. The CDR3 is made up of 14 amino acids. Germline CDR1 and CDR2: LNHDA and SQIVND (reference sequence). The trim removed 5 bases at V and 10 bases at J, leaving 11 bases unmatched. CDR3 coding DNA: TGTGCCAGTAGTCCGGGGACAGACCCGAGGGAGCAGTTCTTC. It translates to CASSPGTDPREQFF.

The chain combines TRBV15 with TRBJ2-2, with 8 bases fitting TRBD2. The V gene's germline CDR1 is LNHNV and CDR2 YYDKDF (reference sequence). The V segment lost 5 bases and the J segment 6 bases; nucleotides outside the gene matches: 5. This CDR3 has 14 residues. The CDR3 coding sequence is TGTGCCACCAGCGACCGGACTAGCTCCGGGGAGCTGTTTTTT. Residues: CATSDRTSSGELFF.

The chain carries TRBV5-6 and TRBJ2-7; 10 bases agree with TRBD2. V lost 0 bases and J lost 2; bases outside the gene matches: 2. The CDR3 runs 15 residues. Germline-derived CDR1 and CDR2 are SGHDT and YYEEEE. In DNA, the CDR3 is TGTGCCAGCAGCTTGGGTAGCGGGGGGCCCTACGAGCAGTACTTC. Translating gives CASSLGSGGPYEQYF.

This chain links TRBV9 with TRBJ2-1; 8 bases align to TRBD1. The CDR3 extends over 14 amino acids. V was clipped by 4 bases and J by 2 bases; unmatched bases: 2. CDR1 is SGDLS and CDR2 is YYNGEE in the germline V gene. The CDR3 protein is CASSSGQAYNEQFF. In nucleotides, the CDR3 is TGTGCCAGCAGCTCGGGACAGGCCTACAATGAGCAGTTCTTC. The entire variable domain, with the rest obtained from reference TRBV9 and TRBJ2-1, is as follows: DSGVTQTPKHLITATGQRVTLRCSPRSGDLSVYWYQQSLDQGLQFLIQYYNGEERAKGNILERFSAQQFPDLHSELNLSSLELGDSALYFCASSSGQAYNEQFFGPGTRLTVL.

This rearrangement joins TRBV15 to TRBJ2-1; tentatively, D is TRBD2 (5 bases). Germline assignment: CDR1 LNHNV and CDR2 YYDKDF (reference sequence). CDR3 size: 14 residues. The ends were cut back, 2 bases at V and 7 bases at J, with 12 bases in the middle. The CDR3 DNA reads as TGTGCCACCAGCAGACTAGCAGTAGGGAATGAGCAGTTCTTC. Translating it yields CATSRLAVGNEQFF.

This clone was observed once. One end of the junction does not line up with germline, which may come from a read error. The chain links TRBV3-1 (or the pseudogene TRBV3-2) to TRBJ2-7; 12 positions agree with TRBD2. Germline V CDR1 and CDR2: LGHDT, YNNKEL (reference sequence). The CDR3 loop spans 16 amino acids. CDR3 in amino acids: CASSKEVLAGGSEQYF. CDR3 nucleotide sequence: TGTGCCAGCAGCAAAGAGGTACTAGCGGGAGGATCCGAGCAGTACTTC.

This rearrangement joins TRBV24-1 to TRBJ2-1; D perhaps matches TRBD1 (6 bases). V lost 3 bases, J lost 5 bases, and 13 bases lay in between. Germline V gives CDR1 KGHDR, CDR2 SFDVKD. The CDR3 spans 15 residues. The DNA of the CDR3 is TGTGCCACCAGTGATCCTAGGGGGATGAACAATGAGCAGTTCTTC. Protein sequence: CATSDPRGMNNEQFF.

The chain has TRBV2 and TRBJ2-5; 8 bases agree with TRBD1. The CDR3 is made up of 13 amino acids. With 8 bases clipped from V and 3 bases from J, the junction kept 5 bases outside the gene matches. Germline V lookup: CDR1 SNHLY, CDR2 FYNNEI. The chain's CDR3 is CASFRTGKETQYF. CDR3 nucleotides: TGTGCCAGCTTCCGGACAGGGAAAGAGACCCAGTACTTC.

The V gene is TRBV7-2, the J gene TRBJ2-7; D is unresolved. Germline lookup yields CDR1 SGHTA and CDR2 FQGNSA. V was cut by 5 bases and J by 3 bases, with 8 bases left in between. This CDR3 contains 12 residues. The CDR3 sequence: CASSPLRYEQYF. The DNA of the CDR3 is TGTGCCAGCAGCCCCCTTCGCTACGAGCAGTACTTC.

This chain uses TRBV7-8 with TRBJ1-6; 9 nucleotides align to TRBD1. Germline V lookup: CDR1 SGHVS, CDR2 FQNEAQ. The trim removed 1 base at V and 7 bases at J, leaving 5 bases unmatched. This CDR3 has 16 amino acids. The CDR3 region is CASSLGTGTGNSPLHF. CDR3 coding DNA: TGTGCCAGCAGCTTAGGGACCGGGACAGGGAATTCACCCCTCCACTTT. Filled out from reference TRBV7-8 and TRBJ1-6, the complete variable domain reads GAGVSQSPRYKVAKRGQDVALRCDPISGHVSLFWYQQALGQGPEFLTYFQNEAQLDKSGLPSDRFFAERPEGSVSTLKIQRTQQEDSAVYLCASSLGTGTGNSPLHFGNGTRLTVT.

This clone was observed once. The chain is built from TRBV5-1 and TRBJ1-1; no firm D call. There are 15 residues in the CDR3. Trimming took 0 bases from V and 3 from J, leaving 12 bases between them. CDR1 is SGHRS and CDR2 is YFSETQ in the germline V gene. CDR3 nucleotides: TGCGCCAGCAGCTTGGAAGTACGGCGGGACACTGAAGCTTTCTTT. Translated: CASSLEVRRDTEAFF.

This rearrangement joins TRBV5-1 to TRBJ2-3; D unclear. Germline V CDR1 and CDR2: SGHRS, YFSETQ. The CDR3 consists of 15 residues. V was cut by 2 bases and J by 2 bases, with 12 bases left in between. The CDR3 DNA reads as TGCGCCAGCAGCTTTCGGCAGGCCCACACAGATACGCAGTATTTT. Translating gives CASSFRQAHTDTQYF.

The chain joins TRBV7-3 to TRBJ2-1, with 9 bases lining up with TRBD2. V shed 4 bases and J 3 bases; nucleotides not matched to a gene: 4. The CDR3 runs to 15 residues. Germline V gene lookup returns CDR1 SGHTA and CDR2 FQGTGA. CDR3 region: CASSSSAGGYNEQFF. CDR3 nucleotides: TGTGCCAGCAGCTCCTCAGCGGGGGGCTACAATGAGCAGTTCTTC. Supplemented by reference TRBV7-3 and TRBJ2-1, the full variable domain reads GAGVSQTPSNKVTEKGKYVELRCDPISGHTALYWYRQSLGQGPEFLIYFQGTGAADDSGLPNDRFFAVRPEGSVSTLKIQRTERGDSAVYLCASSSSAGGYNEQFFGPGTRLTVL.

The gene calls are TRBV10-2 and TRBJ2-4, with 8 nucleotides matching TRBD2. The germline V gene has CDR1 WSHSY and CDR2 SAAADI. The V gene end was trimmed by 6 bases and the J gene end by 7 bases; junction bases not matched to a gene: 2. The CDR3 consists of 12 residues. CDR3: CASRPSGNIQYF. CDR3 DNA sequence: TGCGCCAGCAGGCCTAGCGGGAACATTCAGTACTTC.

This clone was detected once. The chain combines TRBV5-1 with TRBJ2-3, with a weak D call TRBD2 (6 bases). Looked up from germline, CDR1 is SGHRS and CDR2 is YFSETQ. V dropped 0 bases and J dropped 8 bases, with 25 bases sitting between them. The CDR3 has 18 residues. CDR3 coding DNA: TGCGCCAGCAGCTTGGTCCCCCGGGAGCCCTCTGGGTCGAGTACGCAGTATTTT. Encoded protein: CASSLVPREPSGSSTQYF.

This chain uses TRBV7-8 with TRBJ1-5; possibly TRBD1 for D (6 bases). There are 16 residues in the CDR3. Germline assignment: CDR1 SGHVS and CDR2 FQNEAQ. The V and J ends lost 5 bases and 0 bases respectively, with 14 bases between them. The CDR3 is CASSLVSGVSNQPQHF. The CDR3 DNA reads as TGTGCCAGCAGCCTCGTCTCAGGGGTTAGCAATCAGCCCCAGCATTTT.

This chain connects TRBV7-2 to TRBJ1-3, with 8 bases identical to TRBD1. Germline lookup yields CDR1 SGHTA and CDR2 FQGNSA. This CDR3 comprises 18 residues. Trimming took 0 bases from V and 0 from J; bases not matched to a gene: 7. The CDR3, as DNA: TGTGCCAGCAGCTTAGCGGTGGGACAGGCCTTCTCTGGAAACACCATATATTTT. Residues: CASSLAVGQAFSGNTIYF.

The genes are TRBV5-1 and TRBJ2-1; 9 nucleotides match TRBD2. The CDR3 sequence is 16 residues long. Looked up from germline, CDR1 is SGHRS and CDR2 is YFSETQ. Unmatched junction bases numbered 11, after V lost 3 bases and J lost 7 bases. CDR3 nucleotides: TGCGCCAGCAGCTCCCGCGGCGGGAGGGCGGGTAATGAGCAGTTCTTC. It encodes CASSSRGGRAGNEQFF.

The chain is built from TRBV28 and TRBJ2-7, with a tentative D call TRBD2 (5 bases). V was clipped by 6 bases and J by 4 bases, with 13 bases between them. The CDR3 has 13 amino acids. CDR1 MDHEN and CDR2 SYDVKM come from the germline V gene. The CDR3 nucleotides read TGTGCCAGCAGGCGGCCGGGAATTTACGAGCAGTACTTC. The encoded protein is CASRRPGIYEQYF.

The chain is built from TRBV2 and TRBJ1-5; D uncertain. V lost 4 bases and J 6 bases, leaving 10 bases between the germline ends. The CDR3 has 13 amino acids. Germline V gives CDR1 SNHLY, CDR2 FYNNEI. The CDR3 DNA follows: TGTGCCAGCAGTGTGGGGAGAGGTCAGCCCCAGCATTTT. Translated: CASSVGRGQPQHF.

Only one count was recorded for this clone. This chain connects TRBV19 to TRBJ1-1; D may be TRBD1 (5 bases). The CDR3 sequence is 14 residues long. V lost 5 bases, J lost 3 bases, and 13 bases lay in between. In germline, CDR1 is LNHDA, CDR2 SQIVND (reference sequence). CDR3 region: CASSFGWGDTEAFF. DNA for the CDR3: TGTGCCAGTAGTTTTGGTTGGGGGGACACTGAAGCTTTCTTT. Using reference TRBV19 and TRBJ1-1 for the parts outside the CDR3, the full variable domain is DGGITQSPKYLFRKEGQNVTLSCEQNLNHDAMYWYRQDPGQGLRLIYYSQIVNDFQKGDIAEGYSVSREKKESFPLTVTSAQKNPTAFYLCASSFGWGDTEAFFGQGTRLTVV.